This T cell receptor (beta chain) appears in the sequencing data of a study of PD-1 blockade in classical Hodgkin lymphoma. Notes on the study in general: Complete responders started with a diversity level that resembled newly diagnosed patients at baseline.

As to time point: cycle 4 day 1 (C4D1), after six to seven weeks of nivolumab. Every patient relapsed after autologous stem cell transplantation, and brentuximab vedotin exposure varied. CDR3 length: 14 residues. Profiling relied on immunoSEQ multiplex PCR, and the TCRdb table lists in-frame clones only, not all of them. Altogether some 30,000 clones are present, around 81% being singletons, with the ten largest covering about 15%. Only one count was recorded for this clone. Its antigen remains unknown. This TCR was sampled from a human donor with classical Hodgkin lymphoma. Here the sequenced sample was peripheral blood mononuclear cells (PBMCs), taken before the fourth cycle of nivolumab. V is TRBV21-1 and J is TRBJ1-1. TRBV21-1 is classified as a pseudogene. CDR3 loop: CASSGPGVAPEAFF. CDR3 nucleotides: TGTGCCAGCAGCGGGCCGGGAGTCGCCCCTGAAGCTTTCTTT.